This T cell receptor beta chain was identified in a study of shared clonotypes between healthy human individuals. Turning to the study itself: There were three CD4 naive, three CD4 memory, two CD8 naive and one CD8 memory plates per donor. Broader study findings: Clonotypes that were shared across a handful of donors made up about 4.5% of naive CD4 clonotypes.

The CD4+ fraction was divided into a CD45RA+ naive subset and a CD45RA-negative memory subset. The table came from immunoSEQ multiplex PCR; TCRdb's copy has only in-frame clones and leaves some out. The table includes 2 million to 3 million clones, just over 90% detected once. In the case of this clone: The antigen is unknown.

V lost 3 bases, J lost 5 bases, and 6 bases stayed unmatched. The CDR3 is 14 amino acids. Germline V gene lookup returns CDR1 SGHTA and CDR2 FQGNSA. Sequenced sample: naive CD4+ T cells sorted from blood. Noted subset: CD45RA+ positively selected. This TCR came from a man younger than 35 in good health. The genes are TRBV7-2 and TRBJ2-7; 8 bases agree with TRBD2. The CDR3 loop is CASSFPGGANEQYF. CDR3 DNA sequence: TGTGCCAGCAGCTTCCCGGGGGGGGCCAACGAGCAGTACTTC.